This T cell receptor (beta chain) is from a study of blood T cells in healthy people across ages. General study points: Relative to aged donors, long-lived donors carried more naive CD4+ cells and displayed higher diversity. Unknown donor CMV status possibly confounded expanded clonotype changes.

This clonotype was found a few times. Its antigen is unknown. For the second PCR, which ran for roughly 7 to 11 cycles, a sample-barcoded 5' primer and a J-beta primer mix were used. Each cDNA molecule, via a template-switch adaptor with 12 random nucleotides, was tagged. In TCRdb, the 5' RACE reads were re-called with MiXCR into one record per CDR3 protein. This sample has about 1.1 million distinct CDR3 sequences, with roughly two fifths found just once. In germline, CDR1 is LGHNA, CDR2 YSLEER. The CDR3 runs 16 residues. V was clipped by 0 bases and J by 6 bases; unmatched bases: 6. It was around 10 milliliters of peripheral blood that were drawn from each donor.

The sequenced sample consisted of blood. The clonotype was recovered from a man aged 18 to 35 in good health. The V call is TRBV4-3, the J call TRBJ1-2; 11 nucleotides match TRBD1. CDR3 amino acids: CASSQDRGQGEHGYTF. DNA for the CDR3: TGCGCCAGCAGCCAAGATAGGGGACAGGGGGAACATGGCTACACCTTC.